This entry lists 25 T cell receptor beta chains sequenced from one sample in a study of blood T cell repertoires in COVID-19. Sequencing used immunoSEQ multiplex PCR; TCRdb keeps in-frame clones, though not all of them. The sample contains a few hundred thousand clones, around four fifths of which appear only once. Sequenced sample: PBMCs or T cells enriched from blood (not recorded which). The receptor source for this set is a man between 40 and 49 years old who had recovered from COVID-19.

This chain connects TRBV2 to TRBJ1-1; TRBD1 aligns across 7 bases. Germline CDR1 and CDR2: SNHLY and FYNNEI. The CDR3 is 13 residues long. The J segment lost 4 bases and the V segment lost 7 bases, leaving 6 bases of the junction unmatched. CDR3 DNA sequence: TGTGCCAGCAACGAGGGGGCGATCACTGAAGCTTTCTTT. This codes for CASNEGAITEAFF.

This chain connects TRBV3-1 (or the pseudogene TRBV3-2) to TRBJ1-2; 10 bases agree with TRBD1. The V and J ends lost 1 base and 4 bases, in that order; junction bases with no gene match: 0. The germline V gene encodes CDR1 LGHDT and CDR2 YNNKEL (reference sequence). The CDR3 length is 14 residues. CDR3 DNA: TGTGCCAGCAGCCAAGGGGACAGGGGCTATGGCTACACCTTC. Encoded protein: CASSQGDRGYGYTF.

The chain has TRBV7-9 and TRBJ1-2, with 8 bases fitting TRBD1. With 0 bases clipped from V and 5 bases from J, the junction kept 2 bases outside the gene matches. Germline V gene sequence: CDR1 SEHNR, CDR2 FQNEAQ (reference sequence). The CDR3 covers 14 residues. Written as DNA, the CDR3 is TGTGCCAGCAGCTTAGCGGACAGGGTTTATGGCTACACCTTC. As protein: CASSLADRVYGYTF.

This chain links TRBV7-9 with TRBJ1-2, with TRBD1 matching over 7 bases. The CDR3 sequence is 15 residues long. Germline V gives CDR1 SEHNR, CDR2 FQNEAQ (reference sequence). V lost 4 bases and J lost 0; bases outside the gene matches: 5. CDR3 region: CASSWPGGSNYGYTF. As DNA, the CDR3 is TGTGCCAGCAGCTGGCCAGGGGGGTCTAACTATGGCTACACCTTC.

The rearrangement links TRBV6-5 to TRBJ1-2; D gene ambiguous. The CDR3 length is 15 residues. V shed 0 bases and J shed 1 base, with 9 bases lying between them. Germline CDR1 is MNHEY and CDR2 is SVGAGI. The CDR3 protein is CASSYSRHRNYGYTF. The CDR3 bases are TGTGCCAGCAGTTACTCGAGACACCGTAACTATGGCTACACCTTC.

V and J are TRBV27 and TRBJ1-5; tentatively, D is TRBD1 (5 bases). Per germline, CDR1 MNHEY and CDR2 SMNVEV (reference sequence). CDR3 length: 14 amino acids. V was shortened by 6 bases and J by 6 bases, with 15 bases between the two germline ends. CDR3 DNA: TGTGCCAGCAGAGGTGGAGGGAGGGGTCAGCCCCAGCATTTT. Translation gives CASRGGGRGQPQHF.

The rearrangement links TRBV10-3 to TRBJ2-1; D may be TRBD1 (6 bases). Trimming pared 9 bases from V and 1 base from J, leaving 13 bases between. CDR1 and CDR2 (germline): ENHRY, SYGVKD. This CDR3 spans 14 amino acids. CDR3 loop: CAIQQGRSYNEQFF. The CDR3 nucleotides are TGTGCCATACAACAGGGCAGGTCCTACAATGAGCAGTTCTTC.

The chain links TRBV10-3 to TRBJ1-5, with D maybe TRBD1 (6 bases). V lost 4 bases and J lost 6, with 10 bases in between. Germline CDR1 and CDR2: ENHRY and SYGVKD. The CDR3 is made up of 13 amino acids. This CDR3 is CAISGGGAQPQHF. The DNA of the CDR3 is TGTGCCATCAGTGGGGGGGGCGCTCAGCCCCAGCATTTT.

The V call is TRBV5-4, the J call TRBJ2-3; 15 bases line up with TRBD2. The ends lost 4 bases at V and 7 bases at J; junction bases unmatched: 7. Germline V CDR1 and CDR2: SGHNT, YYREEE (reference sequence). The CDR3 extends over 16 amino acids. CDR3 in amino acids: CASSPGLAGGQNTQYF. Written as DNA, the CDR3 is TGTGCCAGCAGCCCCGGACTAGCGGGAGGGCAAAATACGCAGTATTTT. Supplemented by reference TRBV5-4 and TRBJ2-3, the full variable domain reads ETGVTQSPTHLIKTRGQQVTLRCSSQSGHNTVSWYQQALGQGPQFIFQYYREEENGRGNFPPRFSGLQFPNYSSELNVNALELDDSALYLCASSPGLAGGQNTQYFGPGTRLTVL.

The V gene is TRBV30, the J gene TRBJ2-2; 7 nucleotides line up with TRBD1. The CDR3 is 15 residues long. The V and J ends lost 0 bases and 3 bases, in that order; junction bases with no gene match: 4. The germline V gene has CDR1 GTSNPN and CDR2 SVGIG (reference sequence). This CDR3 is CAWSVQGFHTGELFF. Here the CDR3 DNA reads TGTGCCTGGAGTGTACAGGGGTTTCACACCGGGGAGCTGTTTTTT.

This clone was counted once. This chain uses TRBV2 with TRBJ2-3; D is unresolved. CDR1 is SNHLY and CDR2 is FYNNEI in the germline V gene. The CDR3 extends over 12 amino acids. Trimming cost V 0 bases and J 6 bases, with 4 bases left between them. The CDR3 here is CASSEAGDTQYF. The CDR3 DNA follows: TGTGCCAGCAGTGAAGCCGGTGATACGCAGTATTTT. Looking up the rest from reference TRBV2 and TRBJ2-3 gives the full variable domain: EPEVTQTPSHQVTQMGQEVILRCVPISNHLYFYWYRQILGQKVEFLVSFYNNEISEKSEIFDDQFSVERPDGSNFTLKIRSTKLEDSAMYFCASSEAGDTQYFGPGTRLTVL.

This clone was picked up many times. The chain recombines TRBV19 with TRBJ2-2; no definite D call. The CDR3 loop spans 14 amino acids. V was clipped by 2 bases and J by 7 bases, with 11 bases between them. Germline CDR1 is LNHDA and CDR2 is SQIVND (reference sequence). CDR3 DNA sequence: TGTGCCAGTAGTATATCCCGGGTGAACGGGGAGCTGTTTTTT. Residues: CASSISRVNGELFF.

This rearrangement joins TRBV5-1 to TRBJ2-1, with 9 bases that match TRBD2. The ends lost 1 base at V and 4 bases at J; junction bases unmatched: 6. This CDR3 spans 16 amino acids. Germline CDR1 and CDR2: SGHRS and YFSETQ. CDR3 protein: CASSLKASGAYNEQFF. In DNA, the CDR3 is TGCGCCAGCAGCTTGAAGGCTAGCGGGGCTTACAATGAGCAGTTCTTC. Variable domain in full (rest from reference TRBV5-1 and TRBJ2-1): KAGVTQTPRYLIKTRGQQVTLSCSPISGHRSVSWYQQTPGQGLQFLFEYFSETQRNKGNFPGRFSGRQFSNSRSEMNVSTLELGDSALYLCASSLKASGAYNEQFFGPGTRLTVL.

This sequence joins TRBV5-6 and TRBJ1-1, with TRBD1 matching over 9 bases. V lost 4 bases to trimming and J lost 0 bases; unmatched junction nucleotides: 13. The CDR3 extends over 18 amino acids. Looked up from germline, CDR1 is SGHDT and CDR2 is YYEEEE. The CDR3: CASSRFGTGLLMNTEAFF. CDR3 DNA sequence: TGTGCCAGCAGCCGGTTTGGGACAGGGCTACTCATGAACACTGAAGCTTTCTTT.

The gene calls are TRBV7-9 and TRBJ1-1; TRBD1 might be the D (5 bases). V gave up 5 bases and J gave up 1 base, with 11 bases separating them. CDR3 length equals 14 residues. Germline values: CDR1 SEHNR, CDR2 FQNEAQ (reference sequence). The CDR3 sequence: CASSRDRKNTEAFF. DNA for the CDR3: TGTGCCAGCAGCCGCGACAGAAAGAACACTGAAGCTTTCTTT.

The rearrangement links TRBV10-1 to TRBJ1-1; possible D gene TRBD1, 6 bases. CDR1 is WNHNN and CDR2 is SYGVQD in the germline V gene (reference sequence). This CDR3 spans 13 amino acids. The V and J ends lost 5 bases and 1 base respectively, with 8 bases between them. The CDR3 spells CASSRTANTEAFF. DNA for the CDR3: TGCGCCAGCAGTAGGACAGCGAACACTGAAGCTTTCTTT.

The chain is built from TRBV30 and TRBJ1-4; 11 bases map to TRBD1. This CDR3 is built from 15 residues. The J segment lost 6 bases and the V segment lost 2 bases, leaving 5 bases of the junction unmatched. CDR1 GTSNPN and CDR2 SVGIG come from the germline V gene (reference sequence). DNA of the CDR3: TGTGCCTGGAGTCCTCCGGGACAGGGGGATGAAAAACTGTTTTTT. It yields the protein CAWSPPGQGDEKLFF.

The chain carries TRBV7-9 and TRBJ1-1; 7 nucleotides line up with TRBD1. CDR1 is SEHNR and CDR2 is FQNEAQ in the germline V gene (reference sequence). V dropped 1 base and J dropped 8; count of bases not matched to a gene: 1. This CDR3 is 12 amino acids long. In DNA, the CDR3 is TGTGCCAGCAGCTTAGGAGGGGGCGAAGCTTTCTTT. Residues: CASSLGGGEAFF.

The CDR3 sequence: CASSYRSTGLVGGNLYEQYF. The DNA for the CDR3 is TGTGCCAGCAGTTATCGATCAACCGGGTTGGTGGGAGGGAATTTATACGAGCAGTACTTC. The gene calls are TRBV27 and TRBJ2-7, with 7 positions matching TRBD2. In germline, CDR1 is MNHEY, CDR2 SMNVEV (reference sequence). After removal of 4 bases from V and 4 bases from J, the junction contained 25 bases not matched to a gene. The CDR3 has 20 residues.

The chain recombines TRBV27 with TRBJ1-5, with D possibly TRBD1 on 5 matching bases. The length of the CDR3 is 15 residues. V lost 1 base to trimming and J lost 2 bases, with 9 bases between them. The germline V gene has CDR1 MNHEY and CDR2 SMNVEV (reference sequence). The chain's CDR3 is CASSLLGGGNQPQHF. The CDR3 DNA is TGTGCCAGCAGTTTATTGGGGGGTGGCAATCAGCCCCAGCATTTT.

The chain links TRBV24-1 to TRBJ2-2; tentative D call: TRBD2 (7 bases). Germline-derived CDR1 and CDR2 are KGHDR and SFDVKD. This CDR3 contains 13 residues. V dropped 5 bases and J dropped 6 bases, with 9 bases sitting between them. CDR3 amino acids: CATSAGGPGELFF. CDR3 in DNA: TGTGCCACCAGTGCCGGGGGGCCCGGGGAGCTGTTTTTT.

The rearrangement joins TRBV24-1 to TRBJ2-2; a weak D match, TRBD1 (6 bases). V dropped 3 bases and J dropped 3 bases, with 13 bases sitting between them. The germline CDR1 and CDR2 sequences are KGHDR and SFDVKD. The CDR3 has 16 amino acids. The CDR3 coding sequence is TGTGCCACCAGTGATCCCCGCAGGGGAGACACCGGGGAGCTGTTTTTT. Its translation is CATSDPRRGDTGELFF.

The chain carries TRBV7-9 and TRBJ2-4; D call uncertain. Germline V CDR1 and CDR2: SEHNR, FQNEAQ (reference sequence). The V end lost 5 bases, the J end lost 7 bases, and 18 bases lay between the germline ends. CDR3 length: 15 amino acids. As DNA, the CDR3 is TGTGCCAGCAGCCGCGATAGGAGTGTTTGGAACATTCAGTACTTC. Its translation is CASSRDRSVWNIQYF.

This sequence joins TRBV4-1 and TRBJ1-2; 7 bases match TRBD1. This CDR3 is 17 amino acids long. Per germline, CDR1 MGHRA and CDR2 YSYEKL. J lost 0 bases, V lost 1 base, and 8 bases had no gene match. CDR3 nucleotide sequence: TGCGCCAGCAGCCAAGCCAGCCGGGACAGCACTAACTATGGCTACACCTTC. It is translated as CASSQASRDSTNYGYTF.

This chain uses TRBV7-8 with TRBJ2-7; possibly TRBD1 for D (6 bases). The CDR3 extends over 14 amino acids. The germline V and J ends were trimmed by 1 base and 4 bases, with 11 bases remaining between them. Germline lookup yields CDR1 SGHVS and CDR2 FQNEAQ. Here the CDR3 DNA reads TGTGCCAGCAGCTTAGGACAGGTTTTGTACGAGCAGTACTTC. Amino acid sequence: CASSLGQVLYEQYF.